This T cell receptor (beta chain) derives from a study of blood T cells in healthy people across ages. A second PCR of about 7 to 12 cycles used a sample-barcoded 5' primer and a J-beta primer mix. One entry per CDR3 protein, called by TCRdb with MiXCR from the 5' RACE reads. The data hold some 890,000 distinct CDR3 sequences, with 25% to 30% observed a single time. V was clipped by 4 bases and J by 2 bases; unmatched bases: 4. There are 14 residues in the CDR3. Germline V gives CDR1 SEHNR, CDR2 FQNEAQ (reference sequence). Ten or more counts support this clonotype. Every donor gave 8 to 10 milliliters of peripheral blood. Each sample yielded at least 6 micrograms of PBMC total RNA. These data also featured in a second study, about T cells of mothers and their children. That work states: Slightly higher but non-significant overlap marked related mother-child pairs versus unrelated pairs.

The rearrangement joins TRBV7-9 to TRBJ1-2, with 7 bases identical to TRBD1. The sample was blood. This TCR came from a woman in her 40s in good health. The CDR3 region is CASSYTTGNYGYTF. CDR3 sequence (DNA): TGTGCCAGCAGCTACACGACAGGGAACTATGGCTACACCTTC.